These 29 T cell receptor beta chains originate from one sample sequenced in a study of T cells in Graves' hyperthyroidism and ophthalmopathy. RNA transcripts provided the source from which TCR beta CDR3 regions were amplified. When the TCR CDR3 underwent first-round RT-PCR, the HTBI primer set was used. From the multiplex PCR reads, TCRdb called clonotypes with MiXCR, one entry per CDR3 protein. This sample has around 580,000 distinct CDR3 sequences; 16% occur once, and the top ten carry around 19%. Material for sequencing was blood. These receptors were obtained from a young woman with Graves' hyperthyroidism.

This clonotype was seen at least ten times. The chain carries TRBV5-4 and TRBJ1-2; D call uncertain. Germline-derived CDR1 and CDR2 are SGHNT and YYREEE (reference sequence). V was shortened by 1 base and J by 0 bases, with 10 bases between the two germline ends. This CDR3 has 15 residues. The CDR3 DNA is TGTGCCAGCAGCTTGTTCAGGACCTCTAACTATGGCTACACCTTC. This sequence encodes CASSLFRTSNYGYTF.

The chain is built from TRBV5-4 and TRBJ2-1; D is undetermined. Trimming left V 5 bases short and J 4 bases short, with 16 bases between. CDR1 SGHNT and CDR2 YYREEE come from the germline V gene (reference sequence). This CDR3 is 15 amino acids long. CDR3 nucleotides: TGTGCCAGCAGAGCTGCAAAGCAAGGTTACAATGAGCAGTTCTTC. It codes for CASRAAKQGYNEQFF. The whole variable domain, remainder taken from reference TRBV5-4 and TRBJ2-1, is ETGVTQSPTHLIKTRGQQVTLRCSSQSGHNTVSWYQQALGQGPQFIFQYYREEENGRGNFPPRFSGLQFPNYSSELNVNALELDDSALYLCASRAAKQGYNEQFFGPGTRLTVL.

This clonotype was counted a few times. The chain joins TRBV29-1 to TRBJ1-1; tentative D call: TRBD1 (6 bases). CDR3 length: 16 residues. The germline gives CDR1 SQVTM, CDR2 ANQGSEA. Deletions cut 7 bases from V and 0 bases from J, with 21 bases between. CDR3: CSGEFGTTPLNTEAFF. The CDR3 region has the DNA TGCAGCGGGGAATTCGGGACAACCCCGTTGAACACTGAAGCTTTCTTT. Drawing the rest from reference TRBV29-1 and TRBJ1-1, the complete variable domain is SAVISQKPSRDICQRGTSLTIQCQVDSQVTMMFWYRQQPGQSLTLIATANQGSEATYESGFVIDKFPISRPNLTFSTLTVSNMSPEDSSIYLCSGEFGTTPLNTEAFFGQGTRLTVV.

The genes are TRBV20-1 and TRBJ2-7, with 9 bases aligning to TRBD1. J gave up 4 bases and V 6 bases, and 10 bases lay outside the gene matches. The CDR3 covers 14 residues. Germline V gives CDR1 DFQATT, CDR2 SNEGSKA (reference sequence). The CDR3 DNA reads as TGCAGTGCCTTCCCGGGGACAGGGTCGTACGAGCAGTACTTC. Its translation is CSAFPGTGSYEQYF.

This clonotype was observed at least ten times. The chain couples TRBV2 to TRBJ1-4; D remains unclear. The V and J ends lost 6 bases and 3 bases respectively, with 14 bases between them. CDR1 and CDR2 (germline): SNHLY, FYNNEI. This CDR3 comprises 15 residues. The CDR3 DNA is TGTGCCAGCAGCCCGTCCGCGGGATCTAATGAAAAACTGTTTTTT. It codes for CASSPSAGSNEKLFF. The variable domain in full, with the rest retrieved from reference TRBV2 and TRBJ1-4, is EPEVTQTPSHQVTQMGQEVILRCVPISNHLYFYWYRQILGQKVEFLVSFYNNEISEKSEIFDDQFSVERPDGSNFTLKIRSTKLEDSAMYFCASSPSAGSNEKLFFGSGTQLSVL.

V is TRBV10-3 and J is TRBJ2-7; TRBD2 matches at 8 bases. V lost 6 bases and J lost 2; bases outside the gene matches: 6. The CDR3 contains 14 residues. CDR1 and CDR2 (germline): ENHRY, SYGVKD. This CDR3 reads CAIRGSGATYEQYF. CDR3 DNA sequence: TGTGCCATCAGGGGTAGCGGGGCTACCTACGAGCAGTACTTC.

The genes are TRBV9 and TRBJ2-7, with 7 bases identical to TRBD2. Germline lookup yields CDR1 SGDLS and CDR2 YYNGEE. With V trimmed by 2 bases and J by 7 bases, 9 bases remained unmatched. The CDR3 loop spans 14 amino acids. Here the CDR3 reads CASSVSGDLREQYF. For the CDR3, the DNA is TGTGCCAGCAGCGTCAGCGGGGACCTGAGGGAGCAGTACTTC.

As regards this clonotype: This could be a read error, since a much larger clone is one nucleotide away. Because the CDR3 is missing its conserved closing phenylalanine or tryptophan, this is likely a read error. The V call is TRBV6-1, the J call TRBJ2-5; 9 bases fit TRBD1. Per germline, CDR1 MNHNS and CDR2 SASEGT. V was clipped by 6 bases and J by 6 bases; unmatched bases: 14. The CDR3 spans 16 residues. CDR3 in amino acids: CASRGQGEYSMKTQYL. The CDR3 bases are TGTGCCAGCAGGGGACAGGGTGAATATTCTATGAAGACCCAGTACCTC.

This clonotype was recorded many times. The chain joins TRBV5-1 to TRBJ1-1, with unresolved D. The CDR3 runs to 15 residues. Deletions cut 0 bases from V and 0 bases from J, with 9 bases between. Germline V gene sequence: CDR1 SGHRS, CDR2 YFSETQ. CDR3 sequence reads: CASSLALGLNTEAFF. The CDR3 DNA reads as TGCGCCAGCAGCTTGGCATTAGGATTGAACACTGAAGCTTTCTTT. The whole variable domain, filled in from reference TRBV5-1 and TRBJ1-1, reads KAGVTQTPRYLIKTRGQQVTLSCSPISGHRSVSWYQQTPGQGLQFLFEYFSETQRNKGNFPGRFSGRQFSNSRSEMNVSTLELGDSALYLCASSLALGLNTEAFFGQGTRLTVV.

V gene TRBV4-2 combines with J gene TRBJ2-2; no definite D call. This CDR3 region has 15 residues. The germline gives CDR1 LGHNA, CDR2 YNFKEQ. V lost 3 bases to trimming and J lost 4 bases, with 12 bases between them. The chain's CDR3 is CASSQVPVGTGELFF. DNA for the CDR3: TGTGCCAGCAGCCAGGTTCCTGTTGGCACCGGGGAGCTGTTTTTT.

The chain uses TRBV5-1 and TRBJ2-7, with D unresolved. V lost 7 bases and J 4 bases, leaving 12 bases between the germline ends. Germline V gene lookup returns CDR1 SGHRS and CDR2 YFSETQ. This CDR3 spans 12 amino acids. The CDR3 nucleotides read TGCGCCAGCGGAGATCCGAAATACGAGCAGTACTTC. It codes for CASGDPKYEQYF.

This chain uses TRBV6-2 or TRBV6-3 with TRBJ2-2, with 13 bases fitting TRBD2. The CDR3 has 15 amino acids. V shed 5 bases, J shed 6 bases, and the junction held 3 bases outside the gene matches. Germline V gives CDR1 MNHEY, CDR2 SVGEGT. The CDR3 reads CASSQTSGGPGELFF. The CDR3 nucleotides are TGTGCCAGCAGTCAGACTAGCGGGGGGCCCGGGGAGCTGTTTTTT.

There are many counts of this clonotype. The chain has TRBV13 and TRBJ2-7, with 9 bases aligning to TRBD2. Trimming cost V 1 base and J 3 bases; bases outside gene matches: 4. Germline V CDR1 and CDR2: PRHDT, FYEKMQ (reference sequence). The CDR3 runs to 15 residues. The DNA of the CDR3 is TGTGCCAGCAGCTTAGCTAGCGGGAAGTACTACGAGCAGTACTTC. As protein: CASSLASGKYYEQYF. Full variable domain (remainder filled in from reference TRBV13 and TRBJ2-7): AAGVIQSPRHLIKEKRETATLKCYPIPRHDTVYWYQQGPGQDPQFLISFYEKMQSDKGSIPDRFSAQQFSDYHSELNMSSLELGDSALYFCASSLASGKYYEQYFGPGTRLTVT.

The genes are TRBV7-2 and TRBJ2-2; D gene ambiguous. The CDR3 length is 18 residues. V was trimmed by 5 bases and J by 4 bases, leaving 23 bases between them. The germline V gene has CDR1 SGHTA and CDR2 FQGNSA. CDR3 amino acids: CASSKTHMDGPITGELFF. CDR3 in DNA: TGTGCCAGCAGCAAAACACACATGGATGGCCCAATCACCGGGGAGCTGTTTTTT.

This clonotype was seen a handful of times. The chain links TRBV6-2 or TRBV6-3 to TRBJ1-3; TRBD1 might be the D (6 bases). V was clipped by 5 bases and J by 0 bases, with 14 bases between them. Germline CDR1 is MNHEY and CDR2 is SVGEGT. The CDR3 runs to 16 residues. CDR3 in amino acids: CASSPGGQLSGNTIYF. CDR3 nucleotides: TGTGCCAGCAGTCCCGGCGGACAGCTCTCTGGAAACACCATATATTTT.

The chain links TRBV5-4 to TRBJ1-6; no reliable D call. Germline CDR1 SGHNT, CDR2 YYREEE (reference sequence). Trimming removed 4 bases at V and 8 bases at J, with 13 bases between. The CDR3 runs 14 residues. The CDR3 DNA sequence: TGTGCCAGCAGCCCCGGGAGGCGGGATTCACCCCTCCACTTT. Protein sequence: CASSPGRRDSPLHF.

This clonotype was recorded at least ten times. The chain has TRBV20-1 and TRBJ1-3; the D is unclear. V gave up 3 bases and J gave up 2 bases, with 14 bases separating them. The CDR3 has 15 residues. Germline V lookup: CDR1 DFQATT, CDR2 SNEGSKA (reference sequence). The CDR3 here is CSASRERKTGNTIYF. The CDR3 coding sequence is TGCAGTGCTAGCCGGGAGAGAAAAACTGGAAACACCATATATTTT.

The rearrangement joins TRBV10-3 to TRBJ1-1; no reliable D call. The V and J ends lost 3 bases and 2 bases respectively, with 7 bases between them. Germline V CDR1 and CDR2: ENHRY, SYGVKD. CDR3 length: 13 residues. DNA for the CDR3: TGTGCCATCAGTGATAGGCAAAACACTGAAGCTTTCTTT. It encodes CAISDRQNTEAFF.

This clonotype was detected ten times or more. This rearrangement joins TRBV20-1 to TRBJ2-7; possibly TRBD2 for D (5 bases). The V gene lost 3 bases and the J gene lost 4 bases, with 10 bases spanning the gap. This CDR3 has 12 amino acids. Germline CDR1 is DFQATT and CDR2 is SNEGSKA (reference sequence). The chain's CDR3 is CSASKWEYEQYF. The DNA for the CDR3 is TGCAGTGCTAGTAAGTGGGAGTACGAGCAGTACTTC.

This clonotype came up a few times. The rearrangement uses TRBV20-1 and TRBJ2-5, with 10 bases fitting TRBD1. V lost 6 bases, J lost 1 base, and 11 bases stayed unmatched. The germline V gene has CDR1 DFQATT and CDR2 SNEGSKA (reference sequence). The CDR3 extends over 16 amino acids. The CDR3, as DNA: TGCAGTGCCATATCCGGGACAGGGGACTTCCAAGAGACCCAGTACTTC. Protein product: CSAISGTGDFQETQYF.

There are many counts of this clonotype. The rearrangement uses TRBV28 and TRBJ2-1; the match to TRBD1 covers 7 bases. The CDR3 totals 15 residues. CDR1 and CDR2 (germline): MDHEN, SYDVKM. J gave up 3 bases and V 3 bases, and 5 bases lay outside the gene matches. CDR3 amino acids: CASSFGDRFYNEQFF. The CDR3 nucleotides are TGTGCCAGCAGTTTTGGGGACAGATTCTACAATGAGCAGTTCTTC.

Many counts were recorded for this clonotype. The CDR3, as DNA: TGCAGTGCCGACGCGGCCGAGGGACAGCGTGGGACAGATACGCAGTATTTT. Translated, it gives CSADAAEGQRGTDTQYF. This chain connects TRBV20-1 to TRBJ2-3; TRBD1 agrees at 7 bases. V lost 6 bases to trimming and J lost 3 bases; unmatched junction nucleotides: 18. The CDR3 extends over 17 amino acids. In germline, CDR1 is DFQATT, CDR2 SNEGSKA (reference sequence).

This clonotype was seen repeatedly, ten times or more. The rearrangement links TRBV20-1 to TRBJ2-3; TRBD2 is a possible D gene (5 bases). CDR1 is DFQATT, CDR2 SNEGSKA, per germline (reference sequence). Between the trimmed V and J ends, which lost 5 bases and 0 bases, there was a span of 18 bases. The CDR3 runs to 16 residues. CDR3 DNA: TGCAGTGCTGACTTCTCTCGGGGAGAAAGCACAGATACGCAGTATTTT. As protein: CSADFSRGESTDTQYF.

This clonotype was seen many times. This rearrangement joins TRBV3-1 to TRBJ2-7; D is possibly TRBD1 (5 bases). Trimming stripped 4 bases from V and 9 bases from J, with 16 bases between. The CDR3 covers 13 residues. Germline assignment: CDR1 LGHDT and CDR2 YNNKEL (reference sequence). CDR3 residues: CASSPLLSQGQYF. The CDR3 nucleotides read TGTGCCAGCAGCCCCCTCCTTAGTCAGGGGCAGTACTTC.

This clonotype was counted at least ten times. V is TRBV6-1 and J is TRBJ1-2; D unclear. With 6 bases removed from V and 1 base from J, the gap between germline ends came to 12 bases. The length of the CDR3 is 14 residues. Germline lookup yields CDR1 MNHNS and CDR2 SASEGT. Here the CDR3 reads CASRNERDNYGYTF. Written as DNA, the CDR3 is TGTGCCAGCAGGAATGAGAGGGATAACTATGGCTACACCTTC.

At least ten counts were recorded for this clonotype. The genes are TRBV2 and TRBJ1-1; 9 bases align to TRBD1. J gave up 4 bases and V 4 bases, and 10 bases lay outside the gene matches. Germline CDR1 SNHLY, CDR2 FYNNEI. The CDR3 spans 16 residues. CDR3 amino acids: CASSAGQGRFGTEAFF. The CDR3 region has the DNA TGTGCCAGCAGTGCCGGACAGGGGAGGTTTGGCACTGAAGCTTTCTTT.

This clonotype showed up many times. The V call is TRBV7-2, the J call TRBJ2-3; D gene unclear. The length of the CDR3 is 13 residues. From germline, CDR1 is SGHTA and CDR2 FQGNSA. Deletions cut 1 base from V and 6 bases from J, with 8 bases between. CDR3 protein: CASSLVAADTQYF. For the CDR3, the DNA is TGTGCCAGCAGCTTAGTAGCTGCCGATACGCAGTATTTT.

This chain joins TRBV4-3 and TRBJ2-7; D gene ambiguous. V lost 0 bases and J 2 bases, leaving 11 bases between the germline ends. The CDR3 consists of 15 residues. The germline gives CDR1 LGHNA, CDR2 YSLEER. The CDR3 nucleotides read TGCGCCAGCAGCCAAGATCGCGGCGGCACCTACGAGCAGTACTTC. Translating it yields CASSQDRGGTYEQYF.

The CDR3 loop is CASIQGQGADGYTF. The CDR3 nucleotides are TGTGCCAGCATCCAAGGGCAGGGGGCTGATGGCTACACCTTC. J is TRBJ1-2 and V is TRBV7-9, with 8 bases that match TRBD1. Trimming removed 7 bases from V and 6 bases from J; junction bases left unmatched: 10. Germline CDR1 and CDR2: SEHNR and FQNEAQ (reference sequence). The length of the CDR3 is 14 residues. The full variable domain, with the rest looked up from reference TRBV7-9 and TRBJ1-2, is DTGVSQNPRHKITKRGQNVTFRCDPISEHNRLYWYRQTLGQGPEFLTYFQNEAQLEKSRLLSDRFSAERPKGSFSTLEIQRTEQGDSAMYLCASIQGQGADGYTFGSGTRLTVV.